This entry lists 21 T cell receptor beta chains sequenced from one sample in a study of glioma-infiltrating T cells after dendritic cell vaccination. Time point specified: after dendritic cell vaccination, including at tumor progression/relapse. Generated by immunoSEQ multiplex PCR, the TCRdb table keeps only in-frame clones and is missing some. The sample lists 80,000 to 100,000 clones, roughly 80% occurring once. This specimen was blood, taken after dendritic cell vaccination. These receptor sequences come from a human donor with glioblastoma.

The rearrangement links TRBV11-2 to TRBJ1-1; 7 nucleotides align to TRBD1. CDR1 is SGHAT, CDR2 FQNNGV, per germline. CDR3 length: 15 amino acids. The ends lost 4 bases at V and 4 bases at J; junction bases unmatched: 9. Here the CDR3 reads CASSSGQARRTEAFF. In DNA form, the CDR3 reads TGTGCCAGCAGCTCCGGACAGGCCCGACGCACTGAAGCTTTCTTT.

This clone was picked up a small number of times. The chain uses TRBV6-1 and TRBJ1-1; tentative D call: TRBD1 (6 bases). This CDR3 is 12 amino acids long. The germline CDR1 and CDR2 sequences are MNHNS and SASEGT. V lost 2 bases, J lost 9 bases, and 10 bases lay in between. The CDR3 sequence is CASSEWTDQAFF. CDR3 nucleotides: TGTGCCAGCAGTGAATGGACAGATCAAGCTTTCTTT.

This sequence joins TRBV7-8 and TRBJ2-7, with 10 bases fitting TRBD2. The CDR3 has 16 amino acids. The V and J ends lost 5 bases and 2 bases, in that order; junction bases with no gene match: 9. Germline V gene sequence: CDR1 SGHVS, CDR2 FQNEAQ. This chain's CDR3 is CASSPPGLAKTYEQYF. The CDR3 DNA follows: TGTGCCAGCAGCCCCCCGGGACTAGCGAAAACCTACGAGCAGTACTTC.

The CDR3 nucleotides read TGTGCCAGCAGCGTAGCGGGCAGGGGTATGGATGAGCAGTTCTTC. This translates into CASSVAGRGMDEQFF. This chain connects TRBV9 to TRBJ2-1, with D perhaps TRBD1 (6 bases). This CDR3 is built from 15 residues. V dropped 0 bases and J dropped 8 bases, with 15 bases sitting between them. Looked up from germline, CDR1 is SGDLS and CDR2 is YYNGEE.

This chain uses TRBV18 with TRBJ2-1, with D possibly matching TRBD2 (6 bases). Between the trimmed V and J ends, which lost 6 bases and 7 bases, there was a span of 13 bases. Per germline, CDR1 KGHSH and CDR2 LQKENI. This CDR3 has 13 amino acids. CDR3 DNA: TGTGCCAGCTCTATAAACCGGGGGAATGAGCAGTTCTTC. Translated, it gives CASSINRGNEQFF.

J is TRBJ1-1 and V is TRBV28; weak D call: TRBD1 (5 bases). In germline, CDR1 is MDHEN, CDR2 SYDVKM. Trimming shortened V by 6 bases and J by 11 bases, and 16 bases separated the two germline ends. This CDR3 has 12 residues. The CDR3 region has the DNA TGTGCCAGCAGAACAGGTTCCCTAAATGCTTTCTTT. Translating it yields CASRTGSLNAFF.

This clone was counted between two and nine times. The V call is TRBV6-4, the J call TRBJ1-1; D uncertain. Between the trimmed V and J ends, which lost 3 bases and 0 bases, there was a span of 5 bases. The CDR3 covers 13 residues. The germline gives CDR1 MRHNA, CDR2 SNTAGT. Here the CDR3 DNA reads TGTGCCAGCAGTGAGACAATGAACACTGAAGCTTTCTTT. This gives the protein CASSETMNTEAFF.

The rearrangement uses TRBV5-1 and TRBJ1-4, with 9 bases fitting TRBD1. Trimming cost V 2 bases and J 8 bases; bases outside gene matches: 7. This CDR3 region has 15 residues. Germline V gives CDR1 SGHRS, CDR2 YFSETQ. The CDR3 sequence is CASSFDRGYGEKLFF. For the CDR3, the DNA is TGCGCCAGCAGCTTCGACAGGGGGTACGGAGAAAAACTGTTTTTT.

The chain recombines TRBV19 with TRBJ2-5; the match to TRBD2 covers 13 bases. The V gene's germline CDR1 is LNHDA and CDR2 SQIVND (reference sequence). The CDR3 length is 17 residues. V shed 6 bases and J 3 bases; nucleotides not matched to a gene: 10. The CDR3 nucleotides read TGTGCCAGTAGGATCACCGGGACTAGCGGGGTCGAAGAGACCCAGTACTTC. Its protein product is CASRITGTSGVEETQYF.

V is TRBV28 and J is TRBJ1-4; D remains unclear. The CDR3 spans 14 residues. Germline CDR1 reads MDHEN; CDR2 reads SYDVKM. Trimming removed 6 bases at V and 9 bases at J, with 17 bases between. CDR3 loop: CASSQTFQRKKLFF. The CDR3 DNA follows: TGTGCCAGCAGCCAGACATTTCAGCGGAAAAAACTGTTTTTT.

The chain employs TRBV5-1 and TRBJ1-2, with D possibly being TRBD1 (5 bases). The germline CDR1 and CDR2 sequences are SGHRS and YFSETQ. There are 13 residues in the CDR3. V was pared by 0 bases and J by 4 bases, with 7 bases between. For the CDR3, the DNA is TGCGCCAGCAGCTTGGCGGACACCTATGGCTACACCTTC. It specifies CASSLADTYGYTF.

The V call is TRBV30, the J call TRBJ1-1; D possibly corresponds to TRBD1 (5 bases). The CDR3 runs 15 residues. The V end was cut by 3 bases, the J end by 3 bases, with 17 bases between. CDR1 is GTSNPN and CDR2 is SVGIG in the germline V gene (reference sequence). CDR3 bases: TGTGCCTGGAGCCGAACCAGGGTAACATACACTGAAGCTTTCTTT. Protein sequence: CAWSRTRVTYTEAFF.

V is TRBV11-2 and J is TRBJ2-1; 11 bases align to TRBD2. From germline, CDR1 is SGHAT and CDR2 FQNNGV. The CDR3 extends over 16 amino acids. Germline trimming cut 6 bases from V and 6 bases from J; bases unmatched to any gene: 10. The CDR3 nucleotides read TGTGCCAGCAGAGGGTTAGCGGGGGGGGGCCGCAATGAGCAGTTCTTC. The encoded protein is CASRGLAGGGRNEQFF.

This clone was seen a handful of times. This chain joins TRBV2 and TRBJ1-2; D may be TRBD1 (6 bases). V dropped 10 bases and J dropped 8 bases, with 14 bases sitting between them. This CDR3 has 11 amino acids. Germline V gives CDR1 SNHLY, CDR2 FYNNEI. DNA of the CDR3: TGTGCCACGCACAGGGAGGGAGGCTACACCTTC. Translated: CATHREGGYTF.

CDR3 coding DNA: TGCGCCAGCAGCCCCCTAACACAGCCCTCCTATAATTCACCCCTCCACTTT. It encodes CASSPLTQPSYNSPLHF. This chain links TRBV4-1 with TRBJ1-6; unclear D gene. CDR1 and CDR2 from the germline V gene are MGHRA and YSYEKL. V shed 4 bases and J shed 0 bases, with 13 bases lying between them. The CDR3 has 17 amino acids.

The rearrangement links TRBV19 to TRBJ1-4, with 11 bases matching TRBD1. This CDR3 is built from 15 residues. With 6 bases clipped from V and 13 bases from J, the junction kept 13 bases outside the gene matches. Germline V gene data show CDR1 as LNHDA and CDR2 as SQIVND (reference sequence). The CDR3 region is CASSLLDRGRGGLFF. The CDR3 region has the DNA TGTGCCAGTAGCCTATTGGACAGGGGGCGCGGAGGACTGTTTTTT.

Points on this clone: At one end the junction does not follow the germline gene, possibly because of a read error. This chain joins TRBV7-7 and TRBJ2-7; D call uncertain. The CDR3 sequence is 13 residues long. CDR1 SSHAT and CDR2 FNYEAQ come from the germline V gene (reference sequence). The CDR3 sequence is CASSLEQRSEQYF. The CDR3 DNA is TGTGCTAGCAGCTTAGAGCAGCGATCCGAGCAGTACTTC.

This clone turned up a few times. This chain connects TRBV4-2 to TRBJ1-1; D unclear. V was clipped by 8 bases and J by 3 bases, with 10 bases between them. There are 12 residues in the CDR3. The germline V gene has CDR1 LGHNA and CDR2 YNFKEQ. CDR3 residues: CASSSGYTEAFF. The CDR3 nucleotides are TGTGCCAGCTCCAGCGGTTACACTGAAGCTTTCTTT.

This chain connects TRBV12-1 to TRBJ2-5; TRBD1 is the table's D call, not checked against the DNA. TRBV12-1 is classified as a pseudogene. This CDR3 has 16 amino acids. CDR3 sequence (DNA): TGTGCCAGCAGCCCTAAGACAGGGCGTTGTAAAGAGACCCAGTACTTC. It translates to CASSPKTGRCKETQYF.

Only a few counts were recorded for this clone. V and J are TRBV18 and TRBJ1-5, with unresolved D. Trimming stripped 5 bases from V and 5 bases from J, with 16 bases between. This CDR3 spans 15 amino acids. CDR1 is KGHSH and CDR2 is LQKENI in the germline V gene. Here the CDR3 DNA reads TGTGCCAGCTCAAGATCGTCTAATCCCGATCAGCCCCAGCATTTT. It yields the protein CASSRSSNPDQPQHF.

The CDR3 loop is CASSPHTGSGNQPQHF. For the CDR3, the DNA is TGTGCCAGCAGTCCCCATACAGGGTCGGGCAATCAGCCCCAGCATTTT. This chain connects TRBV28 to TRBJ1-5; the D gene is possibly TRBD1 (6 bases). The CDR3 contains 16 residues. V was pared by 5 bases and J by 2 bases, with 16 bases between. Per the germline V gene, CDR1 is MDHEN and CDR2 is SYDVKM. Complete variable domain (other parts from reference TRBV28 and TRBJ1-5): DVKVTQSSRYLVKRTGEKVFLECVQDMDHENMFWYRQDPGLGLRLIYFSYDVKMKEKGDIPEGYSVSREKKERFSLILESASTNQTSMYLCASSPHTGSGNQPQHFGDGTRLSIL.